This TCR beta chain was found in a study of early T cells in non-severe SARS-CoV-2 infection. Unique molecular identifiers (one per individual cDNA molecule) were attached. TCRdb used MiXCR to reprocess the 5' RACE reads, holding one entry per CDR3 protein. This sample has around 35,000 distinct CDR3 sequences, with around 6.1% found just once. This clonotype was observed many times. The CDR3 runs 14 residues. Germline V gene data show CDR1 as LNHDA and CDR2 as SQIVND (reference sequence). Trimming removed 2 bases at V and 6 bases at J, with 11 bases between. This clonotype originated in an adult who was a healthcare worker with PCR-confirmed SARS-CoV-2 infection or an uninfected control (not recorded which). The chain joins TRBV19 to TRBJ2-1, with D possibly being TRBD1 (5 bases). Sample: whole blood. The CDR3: CASSIQGRINEQFF. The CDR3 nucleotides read TGTGCCAGTAGTATACAGGGTCGTATCAATGAGCAGTTCTTC.